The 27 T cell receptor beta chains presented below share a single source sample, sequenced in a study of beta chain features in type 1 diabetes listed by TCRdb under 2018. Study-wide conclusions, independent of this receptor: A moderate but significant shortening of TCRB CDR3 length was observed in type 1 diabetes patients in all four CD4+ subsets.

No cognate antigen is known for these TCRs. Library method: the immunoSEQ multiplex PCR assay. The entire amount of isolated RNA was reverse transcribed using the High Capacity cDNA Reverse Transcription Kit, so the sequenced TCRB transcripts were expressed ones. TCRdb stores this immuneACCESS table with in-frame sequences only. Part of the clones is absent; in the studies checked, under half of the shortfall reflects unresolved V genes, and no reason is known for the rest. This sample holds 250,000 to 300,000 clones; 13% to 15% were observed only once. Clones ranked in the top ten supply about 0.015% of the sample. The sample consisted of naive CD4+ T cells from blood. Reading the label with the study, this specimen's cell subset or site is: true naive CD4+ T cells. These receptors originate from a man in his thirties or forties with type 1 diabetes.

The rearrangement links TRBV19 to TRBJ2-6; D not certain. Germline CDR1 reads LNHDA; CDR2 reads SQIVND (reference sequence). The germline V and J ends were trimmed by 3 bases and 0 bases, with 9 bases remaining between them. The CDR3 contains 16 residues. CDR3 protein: CASSMGRSSGANVLTF. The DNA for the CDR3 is TGTGCCAGTAGTATGGGCCGAAGCTCTGGGGCCAACGTCCTGACTTTC.

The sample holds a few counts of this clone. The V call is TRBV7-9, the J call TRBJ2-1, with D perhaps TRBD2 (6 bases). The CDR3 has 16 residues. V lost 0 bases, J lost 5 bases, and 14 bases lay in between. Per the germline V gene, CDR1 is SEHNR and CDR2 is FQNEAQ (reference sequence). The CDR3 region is CASSLALTGGNNEQFF. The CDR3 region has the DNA TGTGCCAGCAGCTTAGCGCTCACAGGAGGGAACAATGAGCAGTTCTTC.

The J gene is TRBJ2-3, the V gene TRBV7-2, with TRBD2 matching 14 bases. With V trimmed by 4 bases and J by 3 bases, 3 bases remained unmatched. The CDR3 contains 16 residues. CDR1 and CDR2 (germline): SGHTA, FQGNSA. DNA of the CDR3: TGTGCCAGCAGCTGGGGACTAGCGGGAGTGACAGATACGCAGTATTTT. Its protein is CASSWGLAGVTDTQYF.

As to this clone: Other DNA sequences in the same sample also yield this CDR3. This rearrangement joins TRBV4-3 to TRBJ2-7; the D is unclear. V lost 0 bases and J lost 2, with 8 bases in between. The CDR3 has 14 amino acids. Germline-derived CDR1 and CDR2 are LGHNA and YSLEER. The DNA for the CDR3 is TGCGCCAGCAGCCAAGACGGCGGCCCCTACGAGCAGTACTTC. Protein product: CASSQDGGPYEQYF.

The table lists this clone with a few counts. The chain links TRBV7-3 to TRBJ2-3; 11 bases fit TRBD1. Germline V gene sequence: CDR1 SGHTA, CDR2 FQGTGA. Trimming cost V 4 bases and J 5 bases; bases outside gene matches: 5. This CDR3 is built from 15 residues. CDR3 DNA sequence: TGTGCCAGCAGCTCACACGGGACAGGGGGAGATACGCAGTATTTT. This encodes CASSSHGTGGDTQYF.

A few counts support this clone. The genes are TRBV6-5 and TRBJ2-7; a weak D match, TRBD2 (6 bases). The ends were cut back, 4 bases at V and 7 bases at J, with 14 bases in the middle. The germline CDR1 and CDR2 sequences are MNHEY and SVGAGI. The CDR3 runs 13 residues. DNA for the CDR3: TGTGCCAGCAGTTCGGGACGCGCGGGAGAGCAGTACTTC. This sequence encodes CASSSGRAGEQYF.

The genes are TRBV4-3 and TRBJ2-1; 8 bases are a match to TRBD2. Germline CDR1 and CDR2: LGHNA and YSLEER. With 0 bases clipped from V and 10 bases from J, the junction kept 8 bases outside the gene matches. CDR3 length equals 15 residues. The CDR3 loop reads CASSQDLARGGEQFF. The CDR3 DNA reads TGCGCCAGCAGCCAAGATCTGGCCCGGGGGGGGGAGCAGTTCTTC.

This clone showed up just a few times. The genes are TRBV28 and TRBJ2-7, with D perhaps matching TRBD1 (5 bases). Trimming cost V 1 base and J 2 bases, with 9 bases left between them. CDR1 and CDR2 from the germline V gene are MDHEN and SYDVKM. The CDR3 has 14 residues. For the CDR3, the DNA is TGTGCCAGCAGTTTATTCCAGGGAACCTACGAGCAGTACTTC. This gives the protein CASSLFQGTYEQYF. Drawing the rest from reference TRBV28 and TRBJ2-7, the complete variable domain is DVKVTQSSRYLVKRTGEKVFLECVQDMDHENMFWYRQDPGLGLRLIYFSYDVKMKEKGDIPEGYSVSREKKERFSLILESASTNQTSMYLCASSLFQGTYEQYFGPGTRLTVT.

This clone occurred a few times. The DNA of the CDR3 is TGTGCCAGCAGCTCCAGGGGCAGGCCCTCCTCTAAGCAGTTCTTC. Amino acid sequence: CASSSRGRPSSKQFF. V gene TRBV7-9 combines with J gene TRBJ2-1; D may be TRBD1 (6 bases). CDR3 size: 15 residues. The V and J ends lost 4 bases and 11 bases respectively, with 21 bases between them. The germline gives CDR1 SEHNR, CDR2 FQNEAQ (reference sequence). The full variable domain, completed using reference TRBV7-9 and TRBJ2-1, is DTGVSQNPRHKITKRGQNVTFRCDPISEHNRLYWYRQTLGQGPEFLTYFQNEAQLEKSRLLSDRFSAERPKGSFSTLEIQRTEQGDSAMYLCASSSRGRPSSKQFFGPGTRLTVL.

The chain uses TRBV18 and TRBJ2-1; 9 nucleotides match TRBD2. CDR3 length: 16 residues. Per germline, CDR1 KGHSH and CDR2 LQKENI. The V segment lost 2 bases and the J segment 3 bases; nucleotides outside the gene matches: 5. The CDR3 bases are TGTGCCAGCTCACCAAAGGCTAGCGGGGACTACAATGAGCAGTTCTTC. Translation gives CASSPKASGDYNEQFF.

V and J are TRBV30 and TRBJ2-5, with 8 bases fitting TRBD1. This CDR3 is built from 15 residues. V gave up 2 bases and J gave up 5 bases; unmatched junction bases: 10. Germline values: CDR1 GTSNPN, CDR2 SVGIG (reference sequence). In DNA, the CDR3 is TGTGCCTGGAGTAGTGACAGGGGAAGGCTGGAGACCCAGTACTTC. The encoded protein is CAWSSDRGRLETQYF.

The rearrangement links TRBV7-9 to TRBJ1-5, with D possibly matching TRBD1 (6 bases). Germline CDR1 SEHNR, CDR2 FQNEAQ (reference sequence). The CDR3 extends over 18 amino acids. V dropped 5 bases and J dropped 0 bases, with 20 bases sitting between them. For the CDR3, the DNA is TGTGCCAGCAGCGACTCATCCGGGACATCTTATAGCAATCAGCCCCAGCATTTT. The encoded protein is CASSDSSGTSYSNQPQHF.

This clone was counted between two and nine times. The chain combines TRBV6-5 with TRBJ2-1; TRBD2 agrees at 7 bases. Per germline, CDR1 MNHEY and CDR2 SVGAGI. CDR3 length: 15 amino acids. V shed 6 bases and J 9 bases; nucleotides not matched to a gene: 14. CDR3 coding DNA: TGTGCCAGCAGGGCTAGCGGAAAAGGAGTGGGTGAGCAGTTCTTC. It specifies CASRASGKGVGEQFF.

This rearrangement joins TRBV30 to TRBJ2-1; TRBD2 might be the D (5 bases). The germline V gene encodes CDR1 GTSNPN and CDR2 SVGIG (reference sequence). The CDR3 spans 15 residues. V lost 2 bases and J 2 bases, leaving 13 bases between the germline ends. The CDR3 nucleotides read TGTGCCTGGAGTCCCCTAGCCGGAACCTACAATGAGCAGTTCTTC. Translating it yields CAWSPLAGTYNEQFF.

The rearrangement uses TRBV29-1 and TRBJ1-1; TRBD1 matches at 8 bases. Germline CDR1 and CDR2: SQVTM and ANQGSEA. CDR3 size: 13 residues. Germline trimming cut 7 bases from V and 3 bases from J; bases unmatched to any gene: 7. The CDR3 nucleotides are TGCAGCGCCAGGGGGCTATTGGACACTGAAGCTTTCTTT. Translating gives CSARGLLDTEAFF.

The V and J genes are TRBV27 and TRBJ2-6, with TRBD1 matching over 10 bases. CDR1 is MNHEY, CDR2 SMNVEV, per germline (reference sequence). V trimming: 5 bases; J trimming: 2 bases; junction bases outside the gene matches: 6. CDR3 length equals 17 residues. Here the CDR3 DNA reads TGTGCCAGCAGTCTGGGACAGGGGAGCGCTGGGGCCAACGTCCTGACTTTC. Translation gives CASSLGQGSAGANVLTF.

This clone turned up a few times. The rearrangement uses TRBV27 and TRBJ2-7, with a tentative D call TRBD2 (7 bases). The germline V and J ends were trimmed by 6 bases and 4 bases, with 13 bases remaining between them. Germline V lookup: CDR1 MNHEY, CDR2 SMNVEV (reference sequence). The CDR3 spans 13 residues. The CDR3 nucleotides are TGTGCCAGCAGAGGGGGGGATAGGTACGAGCAGTACTTC. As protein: CASRGGDRYEQYF.

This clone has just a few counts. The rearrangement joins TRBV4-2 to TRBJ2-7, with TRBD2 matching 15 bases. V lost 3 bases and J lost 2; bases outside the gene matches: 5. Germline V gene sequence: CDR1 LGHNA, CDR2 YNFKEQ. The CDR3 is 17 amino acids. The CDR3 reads CASSHSGTSGGTYEQYF. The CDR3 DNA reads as TGTGCCAGCAGCCACTCAGGGACTAGCGGGGGGACCTACGAGCAGTACTTC.

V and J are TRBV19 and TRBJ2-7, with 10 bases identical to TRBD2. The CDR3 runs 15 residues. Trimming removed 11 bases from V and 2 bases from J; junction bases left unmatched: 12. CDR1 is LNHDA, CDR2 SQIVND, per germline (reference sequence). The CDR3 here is CAPRRAGGPPYEQYF. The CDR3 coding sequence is TGTGCCCCTCGACGAGCGGGAGGGCCCCCCTACGAGCAGTACTTC.

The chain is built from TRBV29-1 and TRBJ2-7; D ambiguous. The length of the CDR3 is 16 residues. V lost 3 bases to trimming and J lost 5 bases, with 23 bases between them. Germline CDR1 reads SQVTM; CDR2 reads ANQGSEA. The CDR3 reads CSVDGLENHHPDEQYF. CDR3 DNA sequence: TGCAGCGTTGATGGGTTGGAGAACCATCATCCCGACGAGCAGTACTTC.

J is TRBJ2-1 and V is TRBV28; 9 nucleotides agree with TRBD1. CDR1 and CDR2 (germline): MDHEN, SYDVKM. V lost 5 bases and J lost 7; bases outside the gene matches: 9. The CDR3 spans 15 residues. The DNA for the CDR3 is TGTGCCAGCAGTGCCGCCGGGACAGGGCGGAATGAGCAGTTCTTC. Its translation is CASSAAGTGRNEQFF.

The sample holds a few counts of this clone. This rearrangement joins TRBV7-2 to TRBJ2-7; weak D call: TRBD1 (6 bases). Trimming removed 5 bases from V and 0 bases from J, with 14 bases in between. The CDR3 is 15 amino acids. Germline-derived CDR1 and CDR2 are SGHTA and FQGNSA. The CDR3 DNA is TGTGCCAGCAGCCCGAGCAGGGGTAGCTCCTACGAGCAGTACTTC. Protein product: CASSPSRGSSYEQYF. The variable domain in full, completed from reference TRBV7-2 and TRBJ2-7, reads GAGVSQSPSNKVTEKGKDVELRCDPISGHTALYWYRQSLGQGLEFLIYFQGNSAPDKSGLPSDRFSAERTGGSVSTLTIQRTQQEDSAVYLCASSPSRGSSYEQYFGPGTRLTVT.

CDR3 protein: CASSPHRDRENTQYF. In DNA, the CDR3 is TGTGCCAGCAGCCCGCACCGGGACAGGGAAAATACGCAGTATTTT. The V and J genes are TRBV13 and TRBJ2-3; 9 nucleotides align to TRBD1. V trimming: 5 bases; J trimming: 7 bases; junction bases outside the gene matches: 10. The CDR3 loop spans 15 amino acids. Germline V gene lookup returns CDR1 PRHDT and CDR2 FYEKMQ (reference sequence).

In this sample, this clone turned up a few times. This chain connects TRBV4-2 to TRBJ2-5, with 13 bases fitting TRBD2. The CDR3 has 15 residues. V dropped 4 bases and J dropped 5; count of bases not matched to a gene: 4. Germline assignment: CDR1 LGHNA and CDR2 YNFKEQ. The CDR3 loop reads CASSLGLAGDETQYF. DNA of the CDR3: TGTGCCAGCAGCCTTGGACTAGCGGGAGATGAGACCCAGTACTTC.

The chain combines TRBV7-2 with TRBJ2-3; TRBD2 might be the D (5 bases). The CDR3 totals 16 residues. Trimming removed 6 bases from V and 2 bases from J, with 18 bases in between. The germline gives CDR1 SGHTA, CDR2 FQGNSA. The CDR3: CASSYYPGDNTDTQYF. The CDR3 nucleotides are TGTGCCAGCAGTTACTACCCCGGGGATAACACAGATACGCAGTATTTT.

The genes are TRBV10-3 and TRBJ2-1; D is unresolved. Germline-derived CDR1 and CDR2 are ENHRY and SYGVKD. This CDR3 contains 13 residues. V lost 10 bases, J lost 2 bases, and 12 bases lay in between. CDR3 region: CATAPGAYNEQFF. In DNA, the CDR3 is TGTGCCACCGCCCCCGGTGCCTACAATGAGCAGTTCTTC.

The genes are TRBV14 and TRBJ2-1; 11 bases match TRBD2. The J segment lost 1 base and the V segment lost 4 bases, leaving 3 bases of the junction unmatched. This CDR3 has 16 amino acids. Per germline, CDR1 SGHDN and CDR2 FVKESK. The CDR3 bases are TGTGCCAGCAGCCGACTAGCGGGACCATCCTACAATGAGCAGTTCTTC. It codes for CASSRLAGPSYNEQFF. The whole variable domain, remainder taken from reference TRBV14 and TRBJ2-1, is EAGVTQFPSHSVIEKGQTVTLRCDPISGHDNLYWYRRVMGKEIKFLLHFVKESKQDESGMPNNRFLAERTGGTYSTLKVQPAELEDSGVYFCASSRLAGPSYNEQFFGPGTRLTVL.